The clone carrying this T cell receptor (beta chain) was seen many times. Its specificity is unknown. Cells stained for CD3, CD4, CD8, CD45RA, CD27 and viability were sorted into four CD45RA/CD27 subsets. This sample is drawn from a study of naive and memory T cell subsets. An equimolar mix of two oligonucleotides served as the beta constant-region primer for TRBC1 and TRBC2. Each CDR3 protein gets one entry after TCRdb re-called the UMI-ligation and nested PCR reads with MiXCR. The repertoire includes about 21,000 distinct CDR3 sequences, approximately 10% of them detected once, and roughly 18% sits in the top ten. Germline CDR1 and CDR2: SQVTM and ANQGSEA. CDR3 size: 17 residues. J lost 9 bases, V lost 1 base, and 16 bases had no gene match. Study results and caveats: Activation and differentiation may alter RNA-based TCR counts.

Sequencing input: central memory CD8+ T cells from blood. The chain uses TRBV29-1 and TRBJ2-1; TRBD1 matches at 9 bases. The receptor was isolated from a human donor in good health. The CDR3 nucleotides are TGCAGCGTTGAAGGGCTCTGGGACAGGGTGGGACTCGCTGAGCAGTTCTTC. It specifies CSVEGLWDRVGLAEQFF.